These 24 T cell receptor beta chains share one sample of origin, sequenced in a study of technical replicates of blood from several donors. Repertoires were generated with immunoSEQ multiplex PCR, while TCRdb's copy carries only in-frame clones and drops some. The sample carries 75,000 to 100,000 clones, around 95% recorded once. The sequenced material came from T cells isolated from PBMCs. These receptors all come from a human donor in good health.

The V and J genes are TRBV13 and TRBJ2-5, with D perhaps matching TRBD1 (5 bases). The CDR3 is 16 residues long. Germline loops: CDR1 PRHDT, CDR2 FYEKMQ (reference sequence). V shed 4 bases and J shed 5 bases, with 20 bases lying between them. The CDR3 DNA reads as TGTGCCAGCAGCTCCCCTAGTTCCGTGGGGCGGGAGACCCAGTACTTC. This encodes CASSSPSSVGRETQYF.

The CDR3 loop is CASSEAWGLSKNIQYF. In DNA, the CDR3 is TGTGCCAGCAGTGAAGCCTGGGGCCTGTCCAAAAACATTCAGTACTTC. This chain links TRBV6-1 with TRBJ2-4; tentatively, D is TRBD1 (5 bases). Germline lookup yields CDR1 MNHNS and CDR2 SASEGT. The V gene lost 0 bases and the J gene lost 2 bases, with 11 bases spanning the gap. This CDR3 has 16 amino acids.

The chain employs TRBV7-7 and TRBJ2-2; weak D call: TRBD2 (5 bases). V lost 3 bases and J 5 bases, leaving 10 bases between the germline ends. The CDR3 covers 14 residues. Germline assignment: CDR1 SSHAT and CDR2 FNYEAQ (reference sequence). The CDR3 is CASSFGEATGELFF. The CDR3 DNA reads as TGTGCCAGCAGCTTCGGGGAAGCTACCGGGGAGCTGTTTTTT.

The chain links TRBV11-3 to TRBJ2-7; TRBD2 aligns across 8 bases. The CDR3 totals 15 residues. With 6 bases clipped from V and 0 bases from J, the junction kept 7 bases outside the gene matches. CDR1 is SGHNT and CDR2 is YENEEA in the germline V gene. The CDR3 DNA sequence: TGTGCCAGCAGTCGTAGCGGGGTAAACTCCTACGAGCAGTACTTC. It encodes CASSRSGVNSYEQYF.

This chain connects TRBV5-4 to TRBJ1-2; D possibly corresponds to TRBD1 (5 bases). There are 12 residues in the CDR3. Germline loops: CDR1 SGHNT, CDR2 YYREEE (reference sequence). The V end was cut by 4 bases, the J end by 4 bases, with 8 bases between. The DNA for the CDR3 is TGTGCCAGCAGCCTAGACAGCTATGGCTACACCTTC. As protein: CASSLDSYGYTF.

Concerning this clone: This sample includes further DNA sequences coding for the same CDR3. The DNA for the CDR3 is TGTGCCAGCAGCCAGGGGGGCGGTAGCAATCAGCCCCAGCATTTT. It yields the protein CASSQGGGSNQPQHF. J is TRBJ1-5 and V is TRBV9, with TRBD1 matching over 7 bases. The V segment lost 4 bases and the J segment 0 bases; nucleotides outside the gene matches: 4. The CDR3 extends over 15 amino acids. Germline V gene sequence: CDR1 SGDLS, CDR2 YYNGEE.

The chain couples TRBV11-2 to TRBJ2-7, with D possibly being TRBD1 (6 bases). This CDR3 spans 14 amino acids. V was pared by 2 bases and J by 5 bases, with 13 bases between. CDR1 is SGHAT, CDR2 FQNNGV, per germline. The CDR3 is CASSLHRVFDEQYF. The CDR3 DNA is TGTGCCAGCAGCTTACACAGGGTTTTCGACGAGCAGTACTTC.

The rearrangement uses TRBV2 and TRBJ2-3, with 7 bases that match TRBD2. Germline V gene data show CDR1 as SNHLY and CDR2 as FYNNEI. V dropped 3 bases and J dropped 5; count of bases not matched to a gene: 5. The CDR3 totals 14 residues. The CDR3 DNA is TGTGCCAGCAGTGACGGCGGGAGTTTAGATACGCAGTATTTT. Encoded protein: CASSDGGSLDTQYF.

The chain carries TRBV27 and TRBJ1-5; 7 nucleotides agree with TRBD1. The junction had 3 bases not matched to a gene; V was cut back by 5 bases and J by 5 bases. This CDR3 is built from 13 residues. Per germline, CDR1 MNHEY and CDR2 SMNVEV (reference sequence). The CDR3, as DNA: TGTGCCAGCAGTGTAACAGGGGATCAGCCCCAGCATTTT. It codes for CASSVTGDQPQHF.

This clone appeared a single time. The chain joins TRBV6-1 to TRBJ2-5; the D gene is possibly TRBD1 (6 bases). The CDR3 loop spans 15 amino acids. The ends were cut back, 3 bases at V and 1 base at J, with 12 bases in the middle. Germline CDR1 MNHNS, CDR2 SASEGT. The DNA for the CDR3 is TGTGCCAGCAGTGAGGGGGCAGGGACCCAAGAGACCCAGTACTTC. It yields the protein CASSEGAGTQETQYF.

This chain joins TRBV6-1 and TRBJ2-7; 10 bases are shared with TRBD2. The CDR3 extends over 14 amino acids. Per germline, CDR1 MNHNS and CDR2 SASEGT. J was trimmed by 2 bases and V by 5 bases; bases with no gene match: 3. CDR3 nucleotide sequence: TGTGCCAGCAGTACTAGCGGGGCTACCTACGAGCAGTACTTC. The encoded protein is CASSTSGATYEQYF.

The V call is TRBV15, the J call TRBJ2-3; 10 positions agree with TRBD2. This CDR3 comprises 17 residues. Germline values: CDR1 LNHNV, CDR2 YYDKDF (reference sequence). J lost 1 base, V lost 5 bases, and 9 bases had no gene match. CDR3 nucleotides: TGTGCCACCAGCCTTCGCCAAACTAGCGGGGGCACAGATACGCAGTATTTT. Encoded protein: CATSLRQTSGGTDTQYF. Supplemented by reference TRBV15 and TRBJ2-3, the full variable domain reads DAMVIQNPRYQVTQFGKPVTLSCSQTLNHNVMYWYQQKSSQAPKLLFHYYDKDFNNEADTPDNFQSRRPNTSFCFLDIRSPGLGDTAMYLCATSLRQTSGGTDTQYFGPGTRLTVL.

The V call is TRBV6-4, the J call TRBJ2-7; 11 positions match TRBD2. Losses at the gene ends were 6 bases for V and 6 bases for J; bases not matched to a gene: 22. The V gene's germline CDR1 is MRHNA and CDR2 SNTAGT. The CDR3 runs 19 residues. CDR3 in DNA: TGTGCCAGCAGAGTGGGGAGACTAGCGGGGCCGTGGGCGGAGGGCGAGCAGTACTTC. Its protein product is CASRVGRLAGPWAEGEQYF.

The chain uses TRBV11-2 and TRBJ2-5, with D perhaps TRBD1 (6 bases). Deletions cut 4 bases from V and 5 bases from J, with 20 bases between. CDR1 is SGHAT, CDR2 FQNNGV, per germline. The CDR3 sequence is 16 residues long. CDR3 nucleotide sequence: TGTGCCAGCAGCTGGGGAGAGGGACAAGGGAAGGAGACCCAGTACTTC. Protein product: CASSWGEGQGKETQYF.

The rearrangement uses TRBV5-8 and TRBJ1-5, with TRBD1 matching 8 bases. The germline gives CDR1 SGHTS, CDR2 YDEGEE. The V and J ends lost 0 bases and 3 bases, in that order; junction bases with no gene match: 2. This CDR3 has 15 amino acids. The CDR3 DNA reads as TGTGCCAGCAGCTTGGGGACAGGGCTCAATCAGCCCCAGCATTTT. It encodes CASSLGTGLNQPQHF.

The genes are TRBV5-1 and TRBJ2-5; no reliable D call. Germline assignment: CDR1 SGHRS and CDR2 YFSETQ. This CDR3 region has 14 residues. Trimming took 2 bases from V and 1 from J, leaving 9 bases between them. This CDR3 is CASSFLSAQETQYF. The DNA of the CDR3 is TGCGCCAGCAGCTTTCTGAGTGCCCAAGAGACCCAGTACTTC.

As DNA, the CDR3 is TGTGCTAGTGGTTTGGGTGGAGAAGGGGAGTTCTTC. It translates to CASGLGGEGEFF. This chain connects TRBV12-5 to TRBJ2-1; D perhaps matches TRBD1 (5 bases). V gave up 1 base and J gave up 14 bases, with 12 bases separating them. The CDR3 sequence is 12 residues long. CDR1 is LGHNT, CDR2 FRNRAP, per germline.

The chain couples TRBV6-4 to TRBJ1-1; TRBD1 might be the D (5 bases). CDR1 MRHNA and CDR2 SNTAGT come from the germline V gene. V lost 7 bases and J 5 bases, leaving 17 bases between the germline ends. This CDR3 comprises 14 residues. As DNA, the CDR3 is TGTGCCAGCAAATTATGGGGGGAAGGGACTGAAGCTTTCTTT. This sequence encodes CASKLWGEGTEAFF.

The J gene is TRBJ2-3, the V gene TRBV30; a possible D gene is TRBD2 (7 bases). Looked up from germline, CDR1 is GTSNPN and CDR2 is SVGIG (reference sequence). V was clipped by 1 base and J by 6 bases, with 23 bases between them. This CDR3 region has 17 residues. In nucleotides, the CDR3 is TGTGCCTGGAGTGGGGGGTGGGGCGGGGGCCCCGGGGATACGCAGTATTTT. This gives the protein CAWSGGWGGGPGDTQYF.

The V and J genes are TRBV2 and TRBJ1-1; no clear D. This CDR3 contains 14 residues. Germline values: CDR1 SNHLY, CDR2 FYNNEI. Trimming removed 4 bases from V and 3 bases from J, with 12 bases in between. In DNA, the CDR3 is TGTGCCAGCAGTGGGAGGATTCGGGACACTGAAGCTTTCTTT. This codes for CASSGRIRDTEAFF.

The J gene is TRBJ2-5, the V gene TRBV28, with 13 nucleotides matching TRBD2. After removal of 6 bases from V and 4 bases from J, the junction contained 11 bases not matched to a gene. There are 17 residues in the CDR3. Germline loops: CDR1 MDHEN, CDR2 SYDVKM. The CDR3 loop reads CASSVLAGGSLAETQYF. The CDR3 nucleotides are TGTGCCAGCAGCGTACTAGCGGGGGGGTCATTGGCAGAGACCCAGTACTTC.

The rearrangement links TRBV28 to TRBJ2-7; D remains unclear. Trimming took 6 bases from V and 1 from J, leaving 13 bases between them. This CDR3 region has 14 residues. Per germline, CDR1 MDHEN and CDR2 SYDVKM. The DNA of the CDR3 is TGTGCCAGCAGCCCCCCCACGAGGTCCTACGAGCAGTACTTC. Translated, it gives CASSPPTRSYEQYF.

The rearrangement links TRBV5-1 to TRBJ2-5; 12 nucleotides line up with TRBD2. V was clipped by 7 bases and J by 2 bases; unmatched bases: 6. The CDR3 covers 15 residues. Germline V gives CDR1 SGHRS, CDR2 YFSETQ. CDR3 coding DNA: TGCGCCAGCCTGCAAACTAGCGGGGGGCAAGAGACCCAGTACTTC. This sequence encodes CASLQTSGGQETQYF.

This chain joins TRBV28 and TRBJ2-5; D perhaps matches TRBD2 (6 bases). Germline-derived CDR1 and CDR2 are MDHEN and SYDVKM. Between the trimmed V and J ends, which lost 5 bases and 3 bases, there was a span of 22 bases. This CDR3 comprises 17 residues. DNA for the CDR3: TGTGCCAGCAGTCAATCCTTGGGACTGCCGCTTGAAGAGACCCAGTACTTC. Amino acids: CASSQSLGLPLEETQYF.